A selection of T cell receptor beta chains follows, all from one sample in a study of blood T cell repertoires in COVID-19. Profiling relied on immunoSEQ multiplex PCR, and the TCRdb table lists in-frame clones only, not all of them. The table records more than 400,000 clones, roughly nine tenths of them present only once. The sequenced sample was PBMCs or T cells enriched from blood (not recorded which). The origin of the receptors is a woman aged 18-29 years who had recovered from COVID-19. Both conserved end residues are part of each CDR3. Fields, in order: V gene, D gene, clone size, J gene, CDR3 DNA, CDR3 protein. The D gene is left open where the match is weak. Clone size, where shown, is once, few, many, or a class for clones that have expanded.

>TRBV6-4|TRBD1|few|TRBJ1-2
TGTGCCAGCAGTGACTCTGGAACAGGGGGGGAAGGCTACACCTTC
CASSDSGTGGEGYTF
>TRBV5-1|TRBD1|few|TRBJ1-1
TGCGCCAGCACCTGGGACAGCGGGTCCACTGAAGCTTTCTTT
CASTWDSGSTEAFF
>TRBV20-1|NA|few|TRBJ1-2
TGCAGTGCTAGTCTAGGGATAGGGAGAGAGGGCTACACCTTC
CSASLGIGREGYTF
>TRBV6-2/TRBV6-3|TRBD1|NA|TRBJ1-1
TGTGCCAGCAGTTACGGGACAGGAGGGAAAGCTTTCTTT
CASSYGTGGKAFF
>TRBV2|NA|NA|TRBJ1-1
TGTGCCAGCAGTGAGCAGGGGCCTCCAAACACTGAAGCTTTCTTT
CASSEQGPPNTEAFF
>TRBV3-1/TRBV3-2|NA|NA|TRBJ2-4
TGTGCCAGCAGCCAAGATCGATTGACGGGTGGAAACATTCAGTACTTC
CASSQDRLTGGNIQYF
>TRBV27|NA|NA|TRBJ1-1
TGTGCCACCGGAGGGGCGATGAACACTGAAGCTTTCTTT
CATGGAMNTEAFF
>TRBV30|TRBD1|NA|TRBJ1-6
TGTGCCTGGAGTTCTCTTATCCGGGACAGTAGCTCCTATAATTCACCCCTCCACTTT
CAWSSLIRDSSSYNSPLHF
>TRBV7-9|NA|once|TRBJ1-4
TGTGCCAGCAGCCACAGGGCAATTGGAGAAAAACTGTTTTTT
CASSHRAIGEKLFF
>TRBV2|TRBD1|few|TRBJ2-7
TGTGCCAGCAGTGAAATTGGTGGGGACAGGGGGCTCGAGCAGTACTTC
CASSEIGGDRGLEQYF
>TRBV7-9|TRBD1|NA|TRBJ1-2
TGTGCCAGCAGCTTAAGGGACAGGGGGCCTTGGGGCGACTATGGCTACACCTTC
CASSLRDRGPWGDYGYTF
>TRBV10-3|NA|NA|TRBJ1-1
TGTGCCATCAAGGGGGATAAGGGCACTGAAGCTTTCTTT
CAIKGDKGTEAFF
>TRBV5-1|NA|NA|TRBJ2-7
TGCGCCAGCAGCGCGGGACCCACCTACGAGCAGTACTTC
CASSAGPTYEQYF
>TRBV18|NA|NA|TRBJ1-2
TGTGCCAGCTCACCTTTTGAACGGGAATTGGACGGCTATGGCTACACCTTC
CASSPFERELDGYGYTF
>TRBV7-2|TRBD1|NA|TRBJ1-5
TGTGCCAGCAGCTCACACAGGGGAAGCAATCAGCCCCAGCATTTT
CASSSHRGSNQPQHF
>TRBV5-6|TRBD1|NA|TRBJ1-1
TGTGCCAGCAGCGTTCCCGGGACAGGGGACACTGAAGCTTTCTTT
CASSVPGTGDTEAFF
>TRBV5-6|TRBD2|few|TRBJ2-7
TGTGCCAGCAGTTACACGAGCGGGGGAGATGCCTACGAGCAGTACTTC
CASSYTSGGDAYEQYF
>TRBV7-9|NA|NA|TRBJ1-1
TGTGCCAGCAGCTTTCAACTCAACACTGAAGCTTTCTTT
CASSFQLNTEAFF
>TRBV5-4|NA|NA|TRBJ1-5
TGTGCCAGCAGCTTGGATGGGGCAAGTCAGCCCCAGCATTTT
CASSLDGASQPQHF
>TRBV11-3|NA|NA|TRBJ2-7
TGTGCCAGCAGCTTGCAGGACAATGACGAGCAGTACTTC
CASSLQDNDEQYF
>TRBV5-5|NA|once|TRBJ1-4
TGTGCCAGCTCGCCGGGTAGTCATGAAAAACTGTTTTTT
CASSPGSHEKLFF
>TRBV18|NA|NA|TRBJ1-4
TGTGCCAGCTCACCCAGGACGGGGGAAAAACTGTTTTTT
CASSPRTGEKLFF
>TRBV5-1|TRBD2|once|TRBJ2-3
TGCGCCAGCAGCTTGGGACTAGCGGCAAGCACAGATACGCAGTATTTT
CASSLGLAASTDTQYF
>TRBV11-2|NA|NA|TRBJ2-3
TGTGCCAGCAGCTCCAGCCCCTCAGGGGAAGATACGCAGTATTTT
CASSSSPSGEDTQYF
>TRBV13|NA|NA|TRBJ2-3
TGTGCCAGCAGCTTAACAACAGATACGCAGTATTTT
CASSLTTDTQYF
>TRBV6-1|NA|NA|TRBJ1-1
TGTGCCAGCAGTGAAACGGGAGAGAACACTGAAGCTTTCTTT
CASSETGENTEAFF
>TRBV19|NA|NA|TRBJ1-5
TGTGCCAGTAGACGAAGCCCCAGAGGGAATCAGCCCCAGCATTTT
CASRRSPRGNQPQHF
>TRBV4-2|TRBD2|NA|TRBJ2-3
TGTGCCAGCAGCCAAGATATCCGGGGGGGCCAAACAGATACGCAGTATTTT
CASSQDIRGGQTDTQYF
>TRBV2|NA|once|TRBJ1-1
TGTGCCAGCAGTGAGGGGGGGACTGAAGCTTTCTTT
CASSEGGTEAFF
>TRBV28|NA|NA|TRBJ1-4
TGTGCCAGCAGCCCACCGTCAGGGCCCGAAAAACTGTTTTTT
CASSPPSGPEKLFF
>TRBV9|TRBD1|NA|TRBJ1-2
TGTGCCAGCAGCTCCCGGCCTACAGGGGGAGACTATGGCTACACCTTC
CASSSRPTGGDYGYTF
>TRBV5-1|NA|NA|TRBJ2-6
TGCGCCAGCAGCTTGCAGAGACAGCCTTACGAAACCTCTGGGGCCAACGTCCTGACTTTC
CASSLQRQPYETSGANVLTF
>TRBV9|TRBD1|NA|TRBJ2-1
TGTGCCAGCAGCACACAGGGGAACTCCTACAATGAGCAGTTCTTC
CASSTQGNSYNEQFF
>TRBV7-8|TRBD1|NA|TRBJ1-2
TGTGCCAGCAGCTTAGAATTCGGGACAGACCTCTATGGCTACACCTTC
CASSLEFGTDLYGYTF
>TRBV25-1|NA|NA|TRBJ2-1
TGTGCCAGCAGTGATACCCCGGGACATAACTACAATGAGCAGTTCTTC
CASSDTPGHNYNEQFF
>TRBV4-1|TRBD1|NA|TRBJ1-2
TGCGCCAGCAGCCGGCTGCCGGGACAGGGCGTGGGCTACACCTTC
CASSRLPGQGVGYTF
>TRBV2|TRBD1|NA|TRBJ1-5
TGTGCCAGCAGCGCGGACAGGTTCAATCAGCCCCAGCATTTT
CASSADRFNQPQHF
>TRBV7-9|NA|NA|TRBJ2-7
TGTGCCAGCAGCTCCCAATCAGGGGCCTACGAGCAGTACTTC
CASSSQSGAYEQYF
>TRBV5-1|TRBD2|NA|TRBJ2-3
TGCGCCAGCACCTCTAGCGGGGGGGCCGAGGCAACGGGTACGCAGTATTTT
CASTSSGGAEATGTQYF
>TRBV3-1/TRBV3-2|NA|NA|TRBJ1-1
TGTGCCAGCAGCCGCAGGGAGGCGGACACTGAAGCTTTCTTT
CASSRREADTEAFF
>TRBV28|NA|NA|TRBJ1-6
TGTGCCAGCAGTTTATGGGCAGGGATGAATTCACCCCTCCACTTT
CASSLWAGMNSPLHF
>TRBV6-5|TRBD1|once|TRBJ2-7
TGTGCCAGCAGCTACATCGGACAGGGCGGGTACGAGCAGTACTTC
CASSYIGQGGYEQYF
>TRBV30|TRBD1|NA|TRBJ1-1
TGTGCCTGGAGTGGTTGGGACAGGAACACTGAAGCTTTCTTT
CAWSGWDRNTEAFF
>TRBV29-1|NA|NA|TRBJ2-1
TGCAGCGCGGGGTCCGTACAGGGTGCCAATGAGCAGTTCTTC
CSAGSVQGANEQFF
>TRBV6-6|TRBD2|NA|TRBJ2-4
TGTGCCAGCAGTTACTCGGGACTAGCGAACATTCAGTACTTC
CASSYSGLANIQYF